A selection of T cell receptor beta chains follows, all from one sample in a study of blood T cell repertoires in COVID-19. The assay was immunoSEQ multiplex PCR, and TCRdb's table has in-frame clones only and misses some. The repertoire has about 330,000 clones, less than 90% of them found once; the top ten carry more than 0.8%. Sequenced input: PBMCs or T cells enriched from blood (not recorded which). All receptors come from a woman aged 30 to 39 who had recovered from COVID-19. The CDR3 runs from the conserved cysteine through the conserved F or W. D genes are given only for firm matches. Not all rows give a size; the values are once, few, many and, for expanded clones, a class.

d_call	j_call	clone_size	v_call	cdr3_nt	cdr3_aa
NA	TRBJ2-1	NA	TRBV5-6	TGTGCCAGCAGCTTGGTTCCTAGCGTGCGCAATGAGCAGTTCTTC	CASSLVPSVRNEQFF
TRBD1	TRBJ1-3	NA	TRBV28	TGTGCCAGCAGTTCGGGACAGGGGGCGAGAAACACCATATATTTT	CASSSGQGARNTIYF
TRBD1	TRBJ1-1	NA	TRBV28	TGTGCCAGCAGGGGGACAGGGTCGTACACTGAAGCTTTCTTT	CASRGTGSYTEAFF
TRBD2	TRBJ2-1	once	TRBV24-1	TGTGCCACCAGTGATCCCACAAAAACTAGCGGGGGAAACTACAATGAGCAGTTCTTC	CATSDPTKTSGGNYNEQFF
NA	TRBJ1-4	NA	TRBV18	TGTGCCAGCTCGCCCTATGAGGGTGCTGGATTAAATGAAAAACTGTTTTTT	CASSPYEGAGLNEKLFF
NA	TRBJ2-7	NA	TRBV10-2	TGCGCCAGCAGTAGACCGGGAGTCTACGAGCAGTACTTC	CASSRPGVYEQYF
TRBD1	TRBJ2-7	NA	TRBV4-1	TGCGCCAGCAGCCAAGATAGGGGGGTTGGGGACAGGGGTTCCCGGTCCTACGAGCAGTACTTC	CASSQDRGVGDRGSRSYEQYF
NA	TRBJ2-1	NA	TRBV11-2	TGTGCCAGCAGCTTAGGCAGGGGGGATGAGCAGTTCTTC	CASSLGRGDEQFF
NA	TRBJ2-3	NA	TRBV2	TGTGCCAGCAGGAGGGAAGGCGATACGCAGTATTTT	CASRREGDTQYF
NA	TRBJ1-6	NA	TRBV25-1	TGTGCCAGCAGCTGGAGCTCCTATAATTCACCCCTCCACTTT	CASSWSSYNSPLHF
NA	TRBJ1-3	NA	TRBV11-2	TGTGCCAGCAGCTTAGTTCCAGGGCCTGGAAACACCATATATTTT	CASSLVPGPGNTIYF
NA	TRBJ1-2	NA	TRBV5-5	TGTGCCAGCAGCTTGGATCCGGGTTTCTATGGCTACACCTTC	CASSLDPGFYGYTF
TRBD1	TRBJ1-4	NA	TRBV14	TGTGCCAGCAGCCAACGGCAGGGGGCAACTAATGAAAAACTGTTTTTT	CASSQRQGATNEKLFF
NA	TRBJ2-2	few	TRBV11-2	TGTGCCAGCAGCCCTCCAGTCATAACCACCGGGGAGCTGTTTTTT	CASSPPVITTGELFF
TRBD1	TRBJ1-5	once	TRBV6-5	TGTGCCAGCAAGATCGGACAGGGTGGCAATCAGCCCCAGCATTTT	CASKIGQGGNQPQHF
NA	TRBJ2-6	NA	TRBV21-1	TGTGCCAGCCGCACGATAAGGAGGTCAGGGAGGGACTCTGGGGCCAACGTCCTGACTTTC	CASRTIRRSGRDSGANVLTF
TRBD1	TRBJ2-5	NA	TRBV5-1	TGCGCCAGCAGCTACCGGACAGGGGGCGCGAAGGAGACCCAGTACTTC	CASSYRTGGAKETQYF
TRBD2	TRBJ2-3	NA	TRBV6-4	TGTGCCAGCAGAAGGACTAGCGGACCCACAGATACGCAGTATTTT	CASRRTSGPTDTQYF
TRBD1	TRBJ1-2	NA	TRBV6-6	TGTGCCACCCACAGGGGAGCTAACTATGGCTACACCTTC	CATHRGANYGYTF
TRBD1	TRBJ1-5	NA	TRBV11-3	TGTGCCAGCAGCCCCCCCGCCAGGGGGCCTAATCAGGATCAGCCCCAGCATTTT	CASSPPARGPNQDQPQHF
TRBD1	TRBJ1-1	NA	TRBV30	TGTGCCTGGAGTGACGGGACAGGGATGTTTTACACTGAAGCTTTCTTT	CAWSDGTGMFYTEAFF
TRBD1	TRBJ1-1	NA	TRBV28	TGTGCCAGCATGAGGGGACAGTTCATGAACACTGAAGCTTTCTTT	CASMRGQFMNTEAFF
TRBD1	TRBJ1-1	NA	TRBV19	TGTGCCAGTAGTATTAGACAGGGTCCTATGAACACTGAAGCTTTCTTT	CASSIRQGPMNTEAFF
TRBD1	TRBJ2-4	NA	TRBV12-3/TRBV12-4	TGTGCCAGCAGGCCTGACAGGGAAAACATTCAGTACTTC	CASRPDRENIQYF
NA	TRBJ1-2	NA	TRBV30	TGTGCCTGGAGGCCGGGGGTGAACAGGCTGGCCTATGGCTACACCTTC	CAWRPGVNRLAYGYTF
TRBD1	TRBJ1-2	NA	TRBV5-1	TGCGCCAGCAGCGGCTACAGGGGGGACTATGGCTACACCTTC	CASSGYRGDYGYTF
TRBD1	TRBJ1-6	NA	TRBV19	TGTGCCAGTAGTCCCCAGGGGGCGCGAAATTCACCCCTCCACTTT	CASSPQGARNSPLHF
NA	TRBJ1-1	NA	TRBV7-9	TGTGCCAGCAGCTTAGCCCGGGGATCGAGGACTGAAGCTTTCTTT	CASSLARGSRTEAFF
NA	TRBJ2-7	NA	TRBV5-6	TGTGCCAGCAGCCTCAGTAATCGCGAGCAGTACTTC	CASSLSNREQYF
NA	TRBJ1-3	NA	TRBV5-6	TGTGCCAGCAGTCCAACAGGGAATTCTGGAAACACCATATATTTT	CASSPTGNSGNTIYF
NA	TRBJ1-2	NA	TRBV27	TGTGCCAGCAGTTTAACAGGCAACTATGGCTACACCTTC	CASSLTGNYGYTF
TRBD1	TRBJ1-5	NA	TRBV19	TGTGCCAGTAGTACGGGACAGGTGTATCAGCCCCAGCATTTT	CASSTGQVYQPQHF
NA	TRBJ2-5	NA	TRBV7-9	TGTGCCAGCAGCTTACGGGGTCTGGAGACCCAGTACTTC	CASSLRGLETQYF
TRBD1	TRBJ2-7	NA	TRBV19	TGTGCCAGTAGTCGTGACAGGGGACAGACCGAGCAGTACTTC	CASSRDRGQTEQYF
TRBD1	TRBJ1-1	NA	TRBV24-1	TGTGCCACCAGATCGACCGGGACAGGGGACACTGAAGCTTTCTTT	CATRSTGTGDTEAFF
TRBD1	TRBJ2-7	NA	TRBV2	TGTGCCAGCAGTGATGTGGACAGGAGCTCCTACGAGCAGTACTTC	CASSDVDRSSYEQYF
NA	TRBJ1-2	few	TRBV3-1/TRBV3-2	TGTGCCAGCAGCCAAGATTTCGGGAATTATGGCTACACCTTC	CASSQDFGNYGYTF
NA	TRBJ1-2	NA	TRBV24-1	TGTGCCACCAGTGAGTCAGGGAACTATGGCTACACCTTC	CATSESGNYGYTF
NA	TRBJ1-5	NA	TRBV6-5	TGTGCCAGCAGGATGAGGCAGGGCAGTCAGCCCCAGCATTTT	CASRMRQGSQPQHF
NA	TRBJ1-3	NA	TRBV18	TGTGCCAGCTCACCACTTGGGCAGGGAATGGCTGGAAACACCATATATTTT	CASSPLGQGMAGNTIYF
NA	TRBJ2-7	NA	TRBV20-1	TGCAGTGCTAGTTTGACAGGCACCTACGAGCAGTACTTC	CSASLTGTYEQYF
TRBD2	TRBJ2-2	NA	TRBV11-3	TGTGCCAGCAGCTTCAGCGGGGGCAATGGCGGGGAGCTGTTTTTT	CASSFSGGNGGELFF
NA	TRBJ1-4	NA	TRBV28	TGTGCCAGCAGTTTATCGTTCTTGTCCCGGGGAGAGGCTAATGAAAAACTGTTTTTT	CASSLSFLSRGEANEKLFF
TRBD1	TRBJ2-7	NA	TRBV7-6	TGTGCCAGCAGCTTGCCAAAGACCGGGACAGTCTACGAGCAGTACTTC	CASSLPKTGTVYEQYF
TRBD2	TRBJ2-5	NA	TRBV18	TGTGCCAGCTCACCCCTGCCGGTGGGTTCTAGCGGGGGTAAAGAGACCCAGTACTTC	CASSPLPVGSSGGKETQYF